This entry lists 30 T cell receptor beta chains sequenced from one sample in a study of chemoradiotherapy in HPV16-positive cancers. Repertoires were generated with immunoSEQ multiplex PCR, while TCRdb's copy carries only in-frame clones and drops some. The profile shows approximately 50,000 clones, 90% of them singletons. The starting material was blood, obtained from a patient who underwent chemoradiotherapy. Receptors originate from a human donor with HPV-associated anogenital cancer.

The rearrangement links TRBV2 to TRBJ2-5, with 9 bases matching TRBD1. Per germline, CDR1 SNHLY and CDR2 FYNNEI. There are 17 residues in the CDR3. Trimming took 4 bases from V and 2 from J; bases not matched to a gene: 11. CDR3 sequence reads: CASSGDRAIGRQETQYF. The CDR3 DNA reads as TGTGCCAGCAGTGGGGACAGGGCTATTGGGAGGCAAGAGACCCAGTACTTC.

The chain links TRBV6-4 to TRBJ1-1; D is ambiguous. The V gene lost 3 bases and the J gene lost 3 bases, with 17 bases spanning the gap. From germline, CDR1 is MRHNA and CDR2 SNTAGT. The CDR3 is 16 amino acids. CDR3 in amino acids: CASSDSSLGSDTEAFF. The CDR3, as DNA: TGTGCCAGCAGTGATTCCAGCCTGGGATCGGACACTGAAGCTTTCTTT.

V is TRBV7-2 and J is TRBJ2-2; D is perhaps TRBD2 (6 bases). In germline, CDR1 is SGHTA, CDR2 FQGNSA. The CDR3 totals 16 residues. Trimming removed 7 bases at V and 3 bases at J, with 18 bases between. CDR3 sequence: CASITLGGLDTGELFF. The CDR3 nucleotides are TGTGCCAGCATCACCCTCGGAGGGCTGGACACCGGGGAGCTGTTTTTT.

The V and J genes are TRBV6-1 and TRBJ2-2; TRBD1 agrees at 9 bases. After removal of 4 bases from V and 6 bases from J, the junction contained 9 bases not matched to a gene. This CDR3 has 16 amino acids. The germline V gene has CDR1 MNHNS and CDR2 SASEGT. The CDR3 region is CASSGDRGFSAGELFF. The DNA for the CDR3 is TGTGCCAGCAGTGGCGACAGGGGGTTTAGCGCCGGGGAGCTGTTTTTT.

The chain has TRBV7-2 and TRBJ2-1; 8 bases agree with TRBD2. V lost 1 base and J lost 4; bases outside the gene matches: 15. The CDR3 is 19 residues long. Germline lookup yields CDR1 SGHTA and CDR2 FQGNSA. The CDR3 sequence: CASSLVYPGRAVKYNEQFF. CDR3 sequence (DNA): TGTGCCAGCAGCTTAGTTTATCCCGGGAGGGCCGTAAAATACAATGAGCAGTTCTTC.

This clone showed up just once. The chain combines TRBV7-9 with TRBJ1-1; 7 nucleotides match TRBD1. Trimming took 5 bases from V and 1 from J; bases not matched to a gene: 7. Looked up from germline, CDR1 is SEHNR and CDR2 is FQNEAQ (reference sequence). This CDR3 has 15 residues. CDR3 in DNA: TGTGCCAGCAGCCACAATGGACAGGCGAACACTGAAGCTTTCTTT. Its protein is CASSHNGQANTEAFF.

This chain links TRBV14 with TRBJ1-1; TRBD1 might be the D (6 bases). The CDR3 contains 16 residues. Trimming cost V 5 bases and J 5 bases, with 21 bases left between them. The V gene's germline CDR1 is SGHDN and CDR2 FVKESK. CDR3 region: CASSVTIGRGGTEAFF. The CDR3, as DNA: TGTGCCAGCAGCGTCACGATTGGCAGGGGTGGAACTGAAGCTTTCTTT.

This clone was counted a single time. J is TRBJ2-3 and V is TRBV5-1; the D is unclear. The CDR3 runs to 15 residues. Germline CDR1 and CDR2: SGHRS and YFSETQ. The V and J ends lost 4 bases and 0 bases respectively, with 12 bases between them. CDR3 in amino acids: CASSPPWASTDTQYF. The CDR3 bases are TGCGCCAGCAGCCCTCCCTGGGCTAGCACAGATACGCAGTATTTT.

The chain has TRBV2 and TRBJ1-5; 7 nucleotides agree with TRBD1. Germline trimming cut 6 bases from V and 3 bases from J; bases unmatched to any gene: 5. Germline V CDR1 and CDR2: SNHLY, FYNNEI. This CDR3 has 14 amino acids. CDR3: CASRQGGYNQPQHF. CDR3 bases: TGTGCCAGCAGGCAGGGGGGTTACAATCAGCCCCAGCATTTT.

CDR3 sequence reads: CASSQGTSGKETQYF. CDR3 DNA: TGTGCCAGCAGCCAGGGGACTAGCGGGAAAGAGACCCAGTACTTC. The J gene is TRBJ2-5, the V gene TRBV5-4; the match to TRBD2 covers 13 bases. Germline loops: CDR1 SGHNT, CDR2 YYREEE (reference sequence). The CDR3 is 15 amino acids. The J segment lost 3 bases and the V segment lost 4 bases, leaving 3 bases of the junction unmatched.

The chain uses TRBV9 and TRBJ2-5, with a weak D call TRBD1 (6 bases). The CDR3 is 14 amino acids. CDR1 SGDLS and CDR2 YYNGEE come from the germline V gene. V dropped 0 bases and J dropped 4 bases, with 10 bases sitting between them. In DNA, the CDR3 is TGTGCCAGCAGCGTAGAGAGCAGGGGAGAGACCCAGTACTTC. Its translation is CASSVESRGETQYF.

The V call is TRBV6-1, the J call TRBJ1-2; the D is unclear. V was clipped by 5 bases and J by 8 bases, with 6 bases between them. Germline CDR1 MNHNS, CDR2 SASEGT. The CDR3 loop spans 10 amino acids. The CDR3 here is CASSLGGYTF. The CDR3 DNA reads TGTGCCAGCAGTCTCGGCGGCTACACCTTC.

The genes are TRBV9 and TRBJ2-3; no reliable D call. The V end lost 3 bases, the J end lost 5 bases, and 7 bases lay between the germline ends. Germline CDR1 reads SGDLS; CDR2 reads YYNGEE. This CDR3 is built from 12 residues. The CDR3 loop reads CASSAPGDTQYF. The CDR3 bases are TGTGCCAGCAGCGCCCCGGGAGATACGCAGTATTTT.

This chain uses TRBV2 with TRBJ2-6, with D maybe TRBD1 (6 bases). The V end was cut by 4 bases, the J end by 3 bases, with 10 bases between. Per germline, CDR1 SNHLY and CDR2 FYNNEI. The CDR3 runs to 15 residues. CDR3 DNA: TGTGCCAGCAGTGTAGACAGGTTTGGGGCCAACGTCCTGACTTTC. This translates into CASSVDRFGANVLTF.

This sequence joins TRBV5-1 and TRBJ2-1; a weak D match, TRBD2 (6 bases). This CDR3 is 15 amino acids long. The germline V gene encodes CDR1 SGHRS and CDR2 YFSETQ. The germline V and J ends were trimmed by 3 bases and 9 bases, with 19 bases remaining between them. CDR3 sequence: CASSWTGTVNIEQFF. The CDR3 nucleotides are TGCGCCAGCAGCTGGACGGGGACTGTAAATATTGAGCAGTTCTTC.

The V and J genes are TRBV5-4 and TRBJ2-2; D unclear. Germline CDR1 SGHNT, CDR2 YYREEE (reference sequence). This CDR3 comprises 17 residues. The V gene lost 4 bases and the J gene lost 2 bases, with 18 bases spanning the gap. DNA for the CDR3: TGTGCCAGCAGCCGCCCGACTGGCGGTCGTAACACCGGGGAGCTGTTTTTT. Its protein product is CASSRPTGGRNTGELFF.

The V gene is TRBV5-1, the J gene TRBJ2-1; D is undetermined. In germline, CDR1 is SGHRS, CDR2 YFSETQ. The CDR3 loop spans 11 amino acids. Trimming removed 3 bases at V and 10 bases at J, with 8 bases between. The CDR3 region has the DNA TGCGCCAGCAGCTCAGGTGGAGAGCAGTTCTTC. It translates to CASSSGGEQFF.

V is TRBV2 and J is TRBJ2-4; maybe TRBD2 (5 bases). Trimming took 4 bases from V and 4 from J, leaving 17 bases between them. The CDR3 has 16 amino acids. CDR1 and CDR2 (germline): SNHLY, FYNNEI. This CDR3 is CASSVNLRSAKNIQYF. CDR3 sequence (DNA): TGTGCCAGCAGTGTCAACCTCCGTAGCGCAAAAAACATTCAGTACTTC.

This chain uses TRBV6-1 with TRBJ1-1, with 7 bases matching TRBD1. Germline lookup yields CDR1 MNHNS and CDR2 SASEGT. The V segment lost 5 bases and the J segment 4 bases; nucleotides outside the gene matches: 10. This CDR3 comprises 15 residues. CDR3 sequence (DNA): TGTGCCAGCAGTATGATGTCGCAGGGGGGCACTGAAGCTTTCTTT. Protein product: CASSMMSQGGTEAFF.

The rearrangement joins TRBV5-6 to TRBJ1-6, with 10 bases matching TRBD1. There are 18 residues in the CDR3. Trimming cost V 2 bases and J 7 bases; bases outside gene matches: 12. Germline V gives CDR1 SGHDT, CDR2 YYEEEE. The chain's CDR3 is CASSLGLPGQGVNSPLHF. The CDR3 DNA follows: TGTGCCAGCAGCTTAGGCCTCCCCGGACAGGGGGTGAATTCACCCCTCCACTTT.

V and J are TRBV9 and TRBJ2-5; perhaps D is TRBD1 or TRBD2 (5 bases each). V was clipped by 5 bases and J by 3 bases, with 23 bases between them. This CDR3 spans 17 amino acids. Germline assignment: CDR1 SGDLS and CDR2 YYNGEE. CDR3 nucleotide sequence: TGTGCCAGCAGTACCTCGAGGGGTAGGATTGGGGAAGAGACCCAGTACTTC. Amino acid sequence: CASSTSRGRIGEETQYF.

V and J are TRBV30 and TRBJ2-2; 9 nucleotides agree with TRBD1. CDR1 is GTSNPN and CDR2 is SVGIG in the germline V gene (reference sequence). V trimming: 5 bases; J trimming: 0 bases; junction bases outside the gene matches: 1. CDR3 length: 14 amino acids. The DNA for the CDR3 is TGTGCCTGGGGACAGGGGTCGAACACCGGGGAGCTGTTTTTT. Residues: CAWGQGSNTGELFF.

The chain joins TRBV9 to TRBJ2-5, with D uncertain. V was cut by 0 bases and J by 1 base, with 10 bases left in between. The germline CDR1 and CDR2 sequences are SGDLS and YYNGEE. The CDR3 covers 15 residues. CDR3 sequence reads: CASSVDQRSQETQYF. The CDR3 DNA reads TGTGCCAGCAGCGTAGACCAGCGTTCCCAAGAGACCCAGTACTTC.

The chain has TRBV7-7 and TRBJ2-3; no clear D. V lost 5 bases and J 0 bases, leaving 12 bases between the germline ends. The CDR3 is 15 residues long. Germline-derived CDR1 and CDR2 are SSHAT and FNYEAQ (reference sequence). The CDR3 DNA is TGTGCCAGCAGCGTGACCCCCGCTAGCACAGATACGCAGTATTTT. Its protein product is CASSVTPASTDTQYF.

This chain connects TRBV7-8 to TRBJ1-1; no clear D gene. V lost 5 bases, J lost 11 bases, and 15 bases lay in between. The CDR3 loop spans 12 amino acids. Germline V gives CDR1 SGHVS, CDR2 FQNEAQ. The CDR3 DNA sequence: TGTGCCAGCAGCCCTGGCCCGGTTAGGGCTTTCTTT. Its translation is CASSPGPVRAFF.

The rearrangement links TRBV4-3 to TRBJ2-2; D not certain. The CDR3 consists of 16 residues. The germline CDR1 and CDR2 sequences are LGHNA and YSLEER. V lost 1 base to trimming and J lost 2 bases, with 11 bases between them. The CDR3 DNA follows: TGCGCCAGCAGCCAAGCGCTAACAGCCAACACCGGGGAGCTGTTTTTT. It encodes CASSQALTANTGELFF.

This rearrangement joins TRBV18 to TRBJ2-4, with a weak D call TRBD1 (5 bases). V lost 0 bases, J lost 6 bases, and 18 bases lay in between. The length of the CDR3 is 17 residues. Per the germline V gene, CDR1 is KGHSH and CDR2 is LQKENI. In DNA, the CDR3 is TGTGCCAGCTCACCACCGGGCCTCTTACAGGTCCGAAACATTCAGTACTTC. It specifies CASSPPGLLQVRNIQYF.

This rearrangement joins TRBV4-2 to TRBJ1-2, with D tentatively TRBD1 (5 bases). Germline V CDR1 and CDR2: LGHNA, YNFKEQ. V gave up 4 bases and J gave up 0 bases, with 15 bases separating them. The length of the CDR3 is 16 residues. The CDR3 DNA reads as TGTGCCAGCAGCCGCGACCGGGACCTCGCTAACTATGGCTACACCTTC. Translated: CASSRDRDLANYGYTF.

Judged by abundance, this clone is medium-sized. This chain links TRBV7-8 with TRBJ2-5; 13 nucleotides line up with TRBD2. Per germline, CDR1 SGHVS and CDR2 FQNEAQ. The V gene end was trimmed by 6 bases and the J gene end by 2 bases; junction bases not matched to a gene: 3. This CDR3 has 15 amino acids. CDR3 in DNA: TGTGCCAGCAGTTTGGGACTAGCGGGACAAGAGACCCAGTACTTC. It yields the protein CASSLGLAGQETQYF.

This chain uses TRBV11-2 with TRBJ1-1; D call uncertain. CDR1 and CDR2 (germline): SGHAT, FQNNGV. The V gene lost 0 bases and the J gene lost 4 bases, with 6 bases spanning the gap. The CDR3 has 13 amino acids. The CDR3, as DNA: TGTGCCAGCAGCTTAGATTGGGGCACTGAAGCTTTCTTT. Translating gives CASSLDWGTEAFF.